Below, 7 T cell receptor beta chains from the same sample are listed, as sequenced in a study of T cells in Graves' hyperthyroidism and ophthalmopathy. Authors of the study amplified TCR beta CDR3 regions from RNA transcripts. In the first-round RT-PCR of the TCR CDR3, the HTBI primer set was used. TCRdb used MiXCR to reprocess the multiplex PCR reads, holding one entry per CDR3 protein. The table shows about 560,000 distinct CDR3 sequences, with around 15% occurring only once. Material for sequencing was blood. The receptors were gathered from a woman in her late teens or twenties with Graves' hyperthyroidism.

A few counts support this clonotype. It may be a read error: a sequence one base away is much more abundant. This chain's CDR3 is CASSLGTGGTGTQYF. The CDR3 bases are TGTGCCAGCTCACTGGGGACAGGGGGCACAGGTACGCAGTATTTT. This chain uses TRBV18 with TRBJ2-3; TRBD1 matches at 12 bases. In germline, CDR1 is KGHSH, CDR2 LQKENI. The CDR3 has 15 amino acids.

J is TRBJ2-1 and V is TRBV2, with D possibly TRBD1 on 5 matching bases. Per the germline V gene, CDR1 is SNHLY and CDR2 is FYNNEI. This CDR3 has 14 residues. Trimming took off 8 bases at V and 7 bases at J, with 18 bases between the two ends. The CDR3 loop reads CASATHRSQNEQFF. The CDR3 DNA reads TGTGCCAGCGCGACCCACAGGAGCCAGAATGAGCAGTTCTTC. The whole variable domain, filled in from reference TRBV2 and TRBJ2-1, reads EPEVTQTPSHQVTQMGQEVILRCVPISNHLYFYWYRQILGQKVEFLVSFYNNEISEKSEIFDDQFSVERPDGSNFTLKIRSTKLEDSAMYFCASATHRSQNEQFFGPGTRLTVL.

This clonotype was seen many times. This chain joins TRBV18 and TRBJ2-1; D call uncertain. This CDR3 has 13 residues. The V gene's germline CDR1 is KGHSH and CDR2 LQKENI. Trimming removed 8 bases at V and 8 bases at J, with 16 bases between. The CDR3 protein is CASRTPTRHEQFF. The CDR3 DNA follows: TGTGCCAGCAGGACGCCCACTCGGCATGAGCAGTTCTTC.

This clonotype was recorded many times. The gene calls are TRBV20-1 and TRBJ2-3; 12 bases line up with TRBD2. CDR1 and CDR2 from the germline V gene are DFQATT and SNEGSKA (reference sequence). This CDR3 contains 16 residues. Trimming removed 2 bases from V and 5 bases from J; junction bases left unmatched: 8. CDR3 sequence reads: CSARSLAGGRGDTQYF. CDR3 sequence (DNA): TGCAGTGCTAGATCGCTAGCGGGAGGGCGGGGAGATACGCAGTATTTT.

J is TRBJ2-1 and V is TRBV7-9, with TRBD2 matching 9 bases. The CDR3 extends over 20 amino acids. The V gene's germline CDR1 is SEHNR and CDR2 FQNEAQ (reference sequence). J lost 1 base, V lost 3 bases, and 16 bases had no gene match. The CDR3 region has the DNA TGTGCCAGCAGCTTTCTGGAGGTGGGGCGGGGGGGCCGTTCCTACAATGAGCAGTTCTTC. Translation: CASSFLEVGRGGRSYNEQFF. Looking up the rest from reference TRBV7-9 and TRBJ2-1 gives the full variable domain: DTGVSQNPRHKITKRGQNVTFRCDPISEHNRLYWYRQTLGQGPEFLTYFQNEAQLEKSRLLSDRFSAERPKGSFSTLEIQRTEQGDSAMYLCASSFLEVGRGGRSYNEQFFGPGTRLTVL.

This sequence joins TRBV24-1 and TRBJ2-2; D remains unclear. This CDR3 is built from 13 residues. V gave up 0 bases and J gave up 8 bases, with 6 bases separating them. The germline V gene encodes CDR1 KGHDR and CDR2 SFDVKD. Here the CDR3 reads CATSDLREGELFF. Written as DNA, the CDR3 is TGTGCCACCAGTGATTTGCGTGAGGGGGAGCTGTTTTTT.

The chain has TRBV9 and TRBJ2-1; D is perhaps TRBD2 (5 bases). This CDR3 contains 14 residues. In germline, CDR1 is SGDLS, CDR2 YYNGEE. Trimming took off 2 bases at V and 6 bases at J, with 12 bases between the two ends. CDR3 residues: CASSVTLGLNEQFF. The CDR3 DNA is TGTGCCAGCAGCGTCACACTAGGTCTCAATGAGCAGTTCTTC.